Sequencing of this T cell receptor (beta chain) was carried out in a study of OX40 agonist ivuxolimab in advanced cancers. At the level of the study: At doses from 0.01 to 10 mg/kg, patients were given intravenous ivuxolimab every 2 weeks. General study results and limits: Expanded clones belonging to CD8+ T cells outnumbered, on average, those of CD4+.

Germline lookup yields CDR1 MNHEY and CDR2 SMNVEV (reference sequence). This CDR3 comprises 15 residues. Trimming removed 7 bases from V and 2 bases from J; junction bases left unmatched: 10. To note about this clone: Its matching antigen is unknown.

Sequenced by immunoSEQ multiplex PCR; TCRdb stores in-frame clones only, minus some. The sample lists 15,000 to 20,000 clones, about 90% occurring once. V usage is TRBV27 and J usage is TRBJ2-7; 8 nucleotides match TRBD1. Sequences were derived from CD4+ or CD8+ T cells sorted from blood, sampled in a trial of the OX40 agonist ivuxolimab. The receptor's source is an adult with an advanced solid tumor such as melanoma, head and neck, liver or kidney cancer. The CDR3 coding sequence is TGTGCCAGCACTCCGGGACAGGCCATAACCTACGAGCAGTACTTC. Encoded protein: CASTPGQAITYEQYF.